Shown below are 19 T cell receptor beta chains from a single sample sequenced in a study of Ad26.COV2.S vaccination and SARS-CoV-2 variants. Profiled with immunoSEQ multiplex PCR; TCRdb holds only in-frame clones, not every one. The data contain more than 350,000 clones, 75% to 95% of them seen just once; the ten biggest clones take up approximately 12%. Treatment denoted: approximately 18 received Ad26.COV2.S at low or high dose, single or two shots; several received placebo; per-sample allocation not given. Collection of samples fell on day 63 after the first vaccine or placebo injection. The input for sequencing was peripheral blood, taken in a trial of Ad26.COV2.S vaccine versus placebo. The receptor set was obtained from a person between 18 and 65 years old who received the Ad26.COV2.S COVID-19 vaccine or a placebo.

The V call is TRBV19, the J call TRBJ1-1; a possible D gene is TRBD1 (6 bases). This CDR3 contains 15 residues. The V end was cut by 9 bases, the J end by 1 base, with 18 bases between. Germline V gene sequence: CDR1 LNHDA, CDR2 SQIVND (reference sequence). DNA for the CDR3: TGTGCCAGCTCCGGGACATCGGGGGCGAACACTGAAGCTTTCTTT. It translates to CASSGTSGANTEAFF. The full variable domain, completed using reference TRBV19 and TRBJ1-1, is DGGITQSPKYLFRKEGQNVTLSCEQNLNHDAMYWYRQDPGQGLRLIYYSQIVNDFQKGDIAEGYSVSREKKESFPLTVTSAQKNPTAFYLCASSGTSGANTEAFFGQGTRLTVV.

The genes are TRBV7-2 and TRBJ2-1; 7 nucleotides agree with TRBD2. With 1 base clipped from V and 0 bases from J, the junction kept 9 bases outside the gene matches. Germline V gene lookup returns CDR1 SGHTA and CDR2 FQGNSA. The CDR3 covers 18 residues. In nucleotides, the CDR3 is TGTGCCAGCAGCTTAGTCGTCGGGCTAGCGGACTCCTACAATGAGCAGTTCTTC. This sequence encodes CASSLVVGLADSYNEQFF. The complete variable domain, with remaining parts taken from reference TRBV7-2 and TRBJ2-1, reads GAGVSQSPSNKVTEKGKDVELRCDPISGHTALYWYRQSLGQGLEFLIYFQGNSAPDKSGLPSDRFSAERTGGSVSTLTIQRTQQEDSAVYLCASSLVVGLADSYNEQFFGPGTRLTVL.

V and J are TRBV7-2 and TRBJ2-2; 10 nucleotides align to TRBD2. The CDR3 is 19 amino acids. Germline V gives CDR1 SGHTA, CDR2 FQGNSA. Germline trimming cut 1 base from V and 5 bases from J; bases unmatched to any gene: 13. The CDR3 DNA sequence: TGTGCCAGCAGCTTAGTAAGGCGGGCTAGCGGGAGAGGGACCGGGGAGCTGTTTTTT. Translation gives CASSLVRRASGRGTGELFF.

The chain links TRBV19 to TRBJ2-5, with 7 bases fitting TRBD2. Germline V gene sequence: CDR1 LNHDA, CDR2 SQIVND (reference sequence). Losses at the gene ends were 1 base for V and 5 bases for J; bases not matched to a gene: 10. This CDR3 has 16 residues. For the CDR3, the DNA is TGTGCCAGTAGTATAGGTCTTTGGGGAGGGGAGGAGACCCAGTACTTC. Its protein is CASSIGLWGGEETQYF.

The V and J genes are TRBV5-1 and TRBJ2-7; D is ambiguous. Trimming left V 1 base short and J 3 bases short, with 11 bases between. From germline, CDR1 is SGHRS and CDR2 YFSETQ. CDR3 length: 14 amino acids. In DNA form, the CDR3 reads TGCGCCAGCAGCTTGAGCCCGCCTAGCTACGAGCAGTACTTC. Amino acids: CASSLSPPSYEQYF.

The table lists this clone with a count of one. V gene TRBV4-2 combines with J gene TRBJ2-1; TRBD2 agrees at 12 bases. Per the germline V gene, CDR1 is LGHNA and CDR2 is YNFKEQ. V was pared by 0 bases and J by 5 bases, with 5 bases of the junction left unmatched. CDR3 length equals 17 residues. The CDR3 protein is CASSQDIRLAGDNEQFF. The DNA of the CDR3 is TGTGCCAGCAGCCAAGATATCCGACTAGCGGGAGACAATGAGCAGTTCTTC.

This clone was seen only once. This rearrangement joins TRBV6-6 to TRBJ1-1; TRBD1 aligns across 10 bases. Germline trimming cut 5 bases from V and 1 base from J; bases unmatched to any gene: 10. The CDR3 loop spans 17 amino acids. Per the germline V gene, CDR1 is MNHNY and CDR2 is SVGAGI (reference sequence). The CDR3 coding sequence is TGTGCCAGCAGTCCACTTGACAGGGGGCGACCGAACACTGAAGCTTTCTTT. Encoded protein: CASSPLDRGRPNTEAFF.

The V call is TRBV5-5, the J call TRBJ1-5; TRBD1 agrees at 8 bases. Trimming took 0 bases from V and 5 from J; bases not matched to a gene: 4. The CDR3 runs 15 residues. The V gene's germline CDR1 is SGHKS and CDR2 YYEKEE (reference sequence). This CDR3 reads CASSLGTGGDQPQHF. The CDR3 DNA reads TGTGCCAGCAGCTTGGGTACAGGGGGGGATCAGCCCCAGCATTTT.

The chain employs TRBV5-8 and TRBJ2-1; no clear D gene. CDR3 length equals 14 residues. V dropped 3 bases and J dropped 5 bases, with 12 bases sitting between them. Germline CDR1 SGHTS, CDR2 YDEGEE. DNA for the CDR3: TGTGCCAGCAGCTGGCTTGGGTTAAACAATGAGCAGTTCTTC. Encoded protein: CASSWLGLNNEQFF.

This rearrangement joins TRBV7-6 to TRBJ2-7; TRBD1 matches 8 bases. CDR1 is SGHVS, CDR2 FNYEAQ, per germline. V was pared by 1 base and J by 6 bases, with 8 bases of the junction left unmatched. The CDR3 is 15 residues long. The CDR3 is CASSLGRDRRAEQYF. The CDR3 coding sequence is TGTGCCAGCAGCTTAGGCCGGGACAGGAGGGCCGAGCAGTACTTC.

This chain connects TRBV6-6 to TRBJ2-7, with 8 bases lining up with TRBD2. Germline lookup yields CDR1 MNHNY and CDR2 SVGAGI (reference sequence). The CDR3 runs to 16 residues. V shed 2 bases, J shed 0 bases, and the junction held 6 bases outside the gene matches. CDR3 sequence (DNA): TGTGCCAGCAGTTACGCCGGGACTAGAAGCTCCTACGAGCAGTACTTC. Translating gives CASSYAGTRSSYEQYF.

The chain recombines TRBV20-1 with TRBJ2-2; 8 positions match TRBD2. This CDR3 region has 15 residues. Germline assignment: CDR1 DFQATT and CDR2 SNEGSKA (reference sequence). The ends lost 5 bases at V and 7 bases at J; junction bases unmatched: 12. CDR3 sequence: CSAGARGARIGELFF. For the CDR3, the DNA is TGCAGTGCTGGTGCGCGGGGGGCTAGGATCGGGGAGCTGTTTTTT.

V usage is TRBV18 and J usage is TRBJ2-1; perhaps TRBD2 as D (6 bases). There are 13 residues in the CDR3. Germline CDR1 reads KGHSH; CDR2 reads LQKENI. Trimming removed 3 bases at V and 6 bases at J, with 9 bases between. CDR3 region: CASSPLLANEQFF. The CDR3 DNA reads TGTGCCAGCTCACCTTTACTAGCCAATGAGCAGTTCTTC.

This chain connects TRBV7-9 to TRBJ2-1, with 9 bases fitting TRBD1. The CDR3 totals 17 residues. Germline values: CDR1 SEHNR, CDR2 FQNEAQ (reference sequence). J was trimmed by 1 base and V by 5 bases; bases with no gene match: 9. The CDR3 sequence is CASSLTPGQGSYNEQFF. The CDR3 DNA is TGTGCCAGCAGCCTAACCCCGGGACAGGGATCCTACAATGAGCAGTTCTTC.

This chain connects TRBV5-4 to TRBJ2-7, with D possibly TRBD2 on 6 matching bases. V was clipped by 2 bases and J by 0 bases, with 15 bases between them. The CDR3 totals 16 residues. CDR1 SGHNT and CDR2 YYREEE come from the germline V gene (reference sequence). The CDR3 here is CASSLGGVATSYEQYF. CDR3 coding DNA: TGTGCCAGCAGCTTAGGAGGGGTGGCCACCTCCTACGAGCAGTACTTC.

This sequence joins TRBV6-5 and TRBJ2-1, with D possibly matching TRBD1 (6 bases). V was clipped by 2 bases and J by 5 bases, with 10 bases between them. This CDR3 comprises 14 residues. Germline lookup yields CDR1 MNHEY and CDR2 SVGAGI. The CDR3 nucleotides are TGTGCCAGCAGTTACGGAGGACAGAACAATGAGCAGTTCTTC. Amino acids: CASSYGGQNNEQFF.

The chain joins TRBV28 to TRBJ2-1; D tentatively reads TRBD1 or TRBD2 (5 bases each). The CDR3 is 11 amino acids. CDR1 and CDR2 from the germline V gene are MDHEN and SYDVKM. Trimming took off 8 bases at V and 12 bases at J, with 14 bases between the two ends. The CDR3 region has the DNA TGTGCCAGCTTGGGGGACGGGGCGCAGTTCTTC. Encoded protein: CASLGDGAQFF.

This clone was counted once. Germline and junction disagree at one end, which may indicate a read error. The CDR3 region is CASSLGTGDTGELFF. The CDR3 nucleotides are TGTGCTAGCAGCTTAGGGACAGGTGACACCGGGGAGCTGTTTTTT. This rearrangement joins TRBV7-7 to TRBJ2-2, with 8 bases aligning to TRBD1. Germline CDR1 SSHAT, CDR2 FNYEAQ (reference sequence). The CDR3 consists of 15 residues.

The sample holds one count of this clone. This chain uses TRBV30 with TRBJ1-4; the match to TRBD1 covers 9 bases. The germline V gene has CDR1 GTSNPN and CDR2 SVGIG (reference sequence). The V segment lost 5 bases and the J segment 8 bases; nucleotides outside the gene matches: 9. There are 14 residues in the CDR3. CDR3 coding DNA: TGTGCCTGGGGAGCCGGGACAGGGCCCGAAAAACTGTTTTTT. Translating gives CAWGAGTGPEKLFF. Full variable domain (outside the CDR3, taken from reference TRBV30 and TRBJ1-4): SQTIHQWPATLVQPVGSPLSLECTVEGTSNPNLYWYRQAAGRGLQLLFYSVGIGQISSEVPQNLSASRPQDRQFILSSKKLLLSDSGFYLCAWGAGTGPEKLFFGSGTQLSVL.